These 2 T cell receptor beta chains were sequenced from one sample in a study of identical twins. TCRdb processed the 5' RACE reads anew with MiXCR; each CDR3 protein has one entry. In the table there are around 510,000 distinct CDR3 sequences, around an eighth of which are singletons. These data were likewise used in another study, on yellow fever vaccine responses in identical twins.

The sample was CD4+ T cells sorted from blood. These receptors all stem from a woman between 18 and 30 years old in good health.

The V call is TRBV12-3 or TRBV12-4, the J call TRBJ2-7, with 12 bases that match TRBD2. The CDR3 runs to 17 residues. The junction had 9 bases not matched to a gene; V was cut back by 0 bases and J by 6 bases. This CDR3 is CASSLATTSGGRGEQYF. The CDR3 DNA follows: TGTGCCAGCAGTTTAGCGACGACTAGCGGGGGCCGGGGCGAGCAGTACTTC.

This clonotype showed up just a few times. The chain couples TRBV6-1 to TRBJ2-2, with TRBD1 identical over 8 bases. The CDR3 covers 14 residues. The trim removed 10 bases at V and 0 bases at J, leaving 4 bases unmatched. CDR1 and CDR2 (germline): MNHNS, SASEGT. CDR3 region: CATSDRANTGELFF. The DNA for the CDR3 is TGTGCCACCTCGGACAGGGCGAACACCGGGGAGCTGTTTTTT.